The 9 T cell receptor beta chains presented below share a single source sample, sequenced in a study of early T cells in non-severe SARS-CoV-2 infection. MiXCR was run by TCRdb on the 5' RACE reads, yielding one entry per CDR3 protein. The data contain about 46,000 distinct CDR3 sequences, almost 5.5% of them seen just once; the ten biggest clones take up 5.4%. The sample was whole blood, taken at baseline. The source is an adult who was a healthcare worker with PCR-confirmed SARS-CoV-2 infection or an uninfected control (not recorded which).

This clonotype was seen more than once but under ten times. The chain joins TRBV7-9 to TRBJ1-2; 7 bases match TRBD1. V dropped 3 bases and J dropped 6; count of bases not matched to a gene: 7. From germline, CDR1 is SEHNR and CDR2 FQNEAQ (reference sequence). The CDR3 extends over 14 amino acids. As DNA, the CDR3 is TGTGCCAGCAGCTTCCAGGAGGGGGCGAATGGCTACACCTTC. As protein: CASSFQEGANGYTF.

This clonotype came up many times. The DNA for the CDR3 is TGTGCCAGCGCGATGGGGGGAGGCGCCTACGAGCAGTACTTC. Protein product: CASAMGGGAYEQYF. V usage is TRBV6-5 and J usage is TRBJ2-7; possible D gene TRBD2, 6 bases. This CDR3 comprises 14 residues. Germline CDR1 and CDR2: MNHEY and SVGAGI. The V end was cut by 8 bases, the J end by 2 bases, with 16 bases between.

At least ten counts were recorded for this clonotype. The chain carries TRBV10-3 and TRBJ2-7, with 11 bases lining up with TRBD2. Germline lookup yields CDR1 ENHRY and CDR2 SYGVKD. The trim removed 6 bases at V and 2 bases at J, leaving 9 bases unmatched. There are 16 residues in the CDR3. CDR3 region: CAISRLAGTKAYEQYF. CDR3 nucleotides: TGTGCCATCAGCCGACTAGCGGGAACCAAGGCCTACGAGCAGTACTTC.

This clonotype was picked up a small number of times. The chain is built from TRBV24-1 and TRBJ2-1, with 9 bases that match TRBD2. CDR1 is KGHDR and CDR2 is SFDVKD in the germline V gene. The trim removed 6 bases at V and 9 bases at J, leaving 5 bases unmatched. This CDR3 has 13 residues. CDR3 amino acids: CATSSLAGSEQFF. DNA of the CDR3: TGTGCCACCAGTTCCCTAGCGGGAAGTGAGCAGTTCTTC.

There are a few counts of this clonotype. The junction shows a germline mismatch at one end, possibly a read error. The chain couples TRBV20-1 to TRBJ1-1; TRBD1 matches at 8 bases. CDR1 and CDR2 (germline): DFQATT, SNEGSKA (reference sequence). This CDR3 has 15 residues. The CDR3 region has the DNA TGCAGTGCTAGTCAGGGGGCTTCATCGTGGACTGAAGTTTTCTTT. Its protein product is CSASQGASSWTEVFF.

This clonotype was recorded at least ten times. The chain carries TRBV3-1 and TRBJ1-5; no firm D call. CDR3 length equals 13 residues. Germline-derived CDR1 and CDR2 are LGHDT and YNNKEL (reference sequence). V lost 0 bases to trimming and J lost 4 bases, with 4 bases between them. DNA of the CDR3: TGTGCCAGCAGCCAAGAATGGAATCAGCCCCAGCATTTT. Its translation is CASSQEWNQPQHF.

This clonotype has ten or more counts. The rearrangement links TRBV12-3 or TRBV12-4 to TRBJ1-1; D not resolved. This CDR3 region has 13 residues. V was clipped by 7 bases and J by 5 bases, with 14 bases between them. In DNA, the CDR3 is TGTGCCAGCACCCCTAGGGTGGGAACTGAAGCTTTCTTT. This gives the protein CASTPRVGTEAFF.

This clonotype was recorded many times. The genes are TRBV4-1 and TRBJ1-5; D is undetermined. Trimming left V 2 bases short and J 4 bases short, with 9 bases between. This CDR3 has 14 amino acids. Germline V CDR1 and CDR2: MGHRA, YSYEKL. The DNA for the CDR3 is TGCGCCAGCAGCCAAAAACTAGGGAATCAGCCCCAGCATTTT. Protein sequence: CASSQKLGNQPQHF.

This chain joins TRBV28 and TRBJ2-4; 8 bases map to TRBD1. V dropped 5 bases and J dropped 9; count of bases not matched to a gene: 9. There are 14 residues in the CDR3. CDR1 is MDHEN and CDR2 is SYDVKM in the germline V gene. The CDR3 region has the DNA TGTGCCAGCAGTGCCGACAGGGGATTCGGCATTCAGTACTTC. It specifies CASSADRGFGIQYF. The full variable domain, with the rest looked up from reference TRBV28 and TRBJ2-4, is DVKVTQSSRYLVKRTGEKVFLECVQDMDHENMFWYRQDPGLGLRLIYFSYDVKMKEKGDIPEGYSVSREKKERFSLILESASTNQTSMYLCASSADRGFGIQYFGAGTRLSVL.